What follows are 3 T cell receptor beta chains derived from one specimen sequenced in a study of blood T cells in healthy people across ages. For the second PCR, which ran for roughly 6 to 12 cycles, a sample-barcoded 5' primer and a J-beta primer mix were used. MiXCR was run by TCRdb on the 5' RACE reads, yielding one entry per CDR3 protein. The sample contains about 830,000 distinct CDR3 sequences, roughly 60% of which appear only once. Sequences were obtained from blood. Every receptor here comes from a man in his thirties or forties in good health.

Worth noting for this clonotype: One end of the junction is discordant with germline, which a read error may explain. This rearrangement joins TRBV6-6 to TRBJ2-1, with 9 bases identical to TRBD2. Germline-derived CDR1 and CDR2 are MNHNY and SVGAGI (reference sequence). The CDR3 loop spans 15 amino acids. The CDR3 nucleotides are TGTGCCAGCAGTTGGTTAGCGGGGGCGATCGGAGAGCGGTTCTTC. This encodes CASSWLAGAIGERFF.

The gene calls are TRBV21-1 and TRBJ1-4; the table's D call TRBD1 went unverified against the DNA. TRBV21-1 is marked as a pseudogene. The CDR3 length is 16 residues. DNA of the CDR3: TGTGCCAGCAGCAGCCCGGGACAGCAACTAATGAAAAACTGGTTTTTT. This sequence encodes CASSSPGQQLMKNWFF.

This rearrangement joins TRBV7-3 to TRBJ2-4, with D maybe TRBD2 (7 bases). This CDR3 is 15 amino acids long. V was cut by 5 bases and J by 3 bases, with 14 bases left in between. Germline CDR1 and CDR2: SGHTA and FQGTGA. Written as DNA, the CDR3 is TGTGCCAGCAGCCTCGGGGGGCGGGGCAAAAACATTCAGTACTTC. Translated: CASSLGGRGKNIQYF. The full variable domain, rest sourced from reference TRBV7-3 and TRBJ2-4, is GAGVSQTPSNKVTEKGKYVELRCDPISGHTALYWYRQSLGQGPEFLIYFQGTGAADDSGLPNDRFFAVRPEGSVSTLKIQRTERGDSAVYLCASSLGGRGKNIQYFGAGTRLSVL.